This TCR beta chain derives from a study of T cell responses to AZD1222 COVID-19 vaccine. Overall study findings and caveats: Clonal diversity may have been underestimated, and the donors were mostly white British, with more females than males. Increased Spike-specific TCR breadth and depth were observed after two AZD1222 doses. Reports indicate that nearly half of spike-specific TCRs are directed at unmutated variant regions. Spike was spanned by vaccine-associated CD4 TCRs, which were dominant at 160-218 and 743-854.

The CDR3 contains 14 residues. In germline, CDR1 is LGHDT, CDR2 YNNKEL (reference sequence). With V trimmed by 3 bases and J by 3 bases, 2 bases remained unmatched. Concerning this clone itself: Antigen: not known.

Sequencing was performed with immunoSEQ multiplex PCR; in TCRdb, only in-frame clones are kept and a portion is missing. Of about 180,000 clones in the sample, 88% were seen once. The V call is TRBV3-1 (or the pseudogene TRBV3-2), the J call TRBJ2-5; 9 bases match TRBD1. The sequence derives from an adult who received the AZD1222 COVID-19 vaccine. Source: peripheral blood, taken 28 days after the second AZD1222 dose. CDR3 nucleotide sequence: TGTGCCAGCAGCCACGGGACAGGGAAAGAGACCCAGTACTTC. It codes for CASSHGTGKETQYF.